These 8 T cell receptor beta chains originate from one sample sequenced in a study of response to subunit inactivated influenza vaccine. TCRdb analysed the RT-PCR reads with MiXCR anew, one entry per CDR3 protein. Among approximately 310,000 distinct CDR3 sequences, 20% to 25% were seen once, and the ten largest hold 10%. The sequencing used PBMCs from blood, collected 21 months after vaccination. The receptors stem from a man between 50 and 75 years old who received an inactivated influenza vaccine.

The V and J genes are TRBV20-1 and TRBJ2-1, with 8 bases aligning to TRBD1. Looked up from germline, CDR1 is DFQATT and CDR2 is SNEGSKA (reference sequence). The CDR3 sequence is 16 residues long. The trim removed 3 bases at V and 4 bases at J, leaving 11 bases unmatched. CDR3 residues: CSASPVSGQDYNEQFF. Written as DNA, the CDR3 is TGCAGTGCTAGCCCGGTGTCGGGACAGGATTACAATGAGCAGTTCTTC.

This clonotype has just a few counts. This sequence joins TRBV7-9 and TRBJ1-2; no firm D call. V was pared by 0 bases and J by 3 bases, with 11 bases between. The CDR3 extends over 15 amino acids. CDR1 is SEHNR and CDR2 is FQNEAQ in the germline V gene (reference sequence). In nucleotides, the CDR3 is TGTGCCAGCAGCTTAGCCCCCGGAGCTTACTATGGCTACACCTTC. This sequence encodes CASSLAPGAYYGYTF. The full variable domain, with the rest looked up from reference TRBV7-9 and TRBJ1-2, is DTGVSQNPRHKITKRGQNVTFRCDPISEHNRLYWYRQTLGQGPEFLTYFQNEAQLEKSRLLSDRFSAERPKGSFSTLEIQRTEQGDSAMYLCASSLAPGAYYGYTFGSGTRLTVV.

This clonotype appeared a few times. This sequence joins TRBV5-1 and TRBJ2-7; TRBD1 might be the D (5 bases). Trimming pared 1 base from V and 11 bases from J, leaving 19 bases between. Germline V gene lookup returns CDR1 SGHRS and CDR2 YFSETQ. The CDR3 has 14 residues. CDR3 protein: CASSLSPKQEHKYF. The CDR3 DNA reads TGCGCCAGCAGCTTGTCACCAAAACAGGAGCATAAGTACTTC. Combining the CDR3 with reference TRBV5-1 and TRBJ2-7 gives the whole variable domain KAGVTQTPRYLIKTRGQQVTLSCSPISGHRSVSWYQQTPGQGLQFLFEYFSETQRNKGNFPGRFSGRQFSNSRSEMNVSTLELGDSALYLCASSLSPKQEHKYFGPGTRLTVT.

Worth noting for this clonotype: One end of the junction fails to match germline, which may point to a read error. The V and J genes are TRBV7-6 and TRBJ2-2, with a possible D match to TRBD2 (5 bases). CDR1 is SGHVS, CDR2 FNYEAQ, per germline. The CDR3 is made up of 16 amino acids. The CDR3 here is CASSIAGNPRAGELFF. DNA for the CDR3: TGTGCCAGCAGCATAGCCGGGAACCCACGGGCCGGGGAGCTGTTTTTT.

This clonotype was detected a few times. The V gene is TRBV28, the J gene TRBJ2-7; a possible D gene is TRBD2 (5 bases). Trimming removed 7 bases from V and 0 bases from J, with 13 bases in between. CDR1 MDHEN and CDR2 SYDVKM come from the germline V gene. The CDR3 loop spans 14 amino acids. The CDR3 spells CASIEGLSSYEQYF. CDR3 sequence (DNA): TGTGCCAGCATCGAGGGATTGAGCTCCTACGAGCAGTACTTC.

The chain couples TRBV12-3 or TRBV12-4 to TRBJ2-3; D is unresolved. The CDR3 runs 13 residues. Trimming removed 3 bases at V and 2 bases at J, with 6 bases between. The CDR3, as DNA: TGTGCCAGCAGTTTTACCACCACAGATACGCAGTATTTT. Translation gives CASSFTTTDTQYF.

The gene calls are TRBV20-1 and TRBJ1-2; TRBD1 aligns across 9 bases. V trimming: 6 bases; J trimming: 2 bases; junction bases outside the gene matches: 4. The germline V gene has CDR1 DFQATT and CDR2 SNEGSKA (reference sequence). This CDR3 has 13 amino acids. CDR3 nucleotides: TGCAGTGCCGGACAGGGGATGAACTATGGCTACACCTTC. Encoded protein: CSAGQGMNYGYTF.

This clonotype was seen a few times. The V call is TRBV6-1, the J call TRBJ1-4, with D perhaps TRBD1 (6 bases). The CDR3 has 14 residues. Germline lookup yields CDR1 MNHNS and CDR2 SASEGT. V shed 6 bases and J shed 8 bases, with 16 bases lying between them. CDR3 amino acids: CASRRGGLGEKLFF. In DNA form, the CDR3 reads TGTGCCAGCAGGAGGGGGGGGCTAGGGGAAAAACTGTTTTTT.